This T cell receptor beta chain came from a study of neoadjuvant anti-PD-1 for oral cavity cancer. Concerning this clone: Its antigen remains unknown.

Patients had newly diagnosed, untreated stage II-IVA oral cavity squamous cell carcinoma. Study-wide results and caveats: Treg/Th17 ratio rose with pretreatment blood and fell with post-treatment tumor TCRbeta clonality.

TCRdb's table, derived via immunoSEQ multiplex PCR, lists solely in-frame clones and lacks some. The table lists over 15,000 clones, about 65% of them singletons. The length of the CDR3 is 17 residues. With V trimmed by 3 bases and J by 0 bases, 6 bases remained unmatched. In germline, CDR1 is SNHLY, CDR2 FYNNEI. This sample comprised PBMCs, obtained before nivolumab (anti-PD-1) treatment. The V gene is TRBV2, the J gene TRBJ2-3; 10 bases line up with TRBD2. The origin of this receptor is a person aged 35-79 years with oral cavity squamous cell carcinoma. The CDR3 spells CASSDLAGASSTDTQYF. The CDR3 region has the DNA TGTGCCAGCAGTGACCTAGCGGGAGCCTCTAGCACAGATACGCAGTATTTT.